Detailed here is one T cell receptor beta chain. This sample stems from a study of CD8 T cells in Susac syndrome. The V end lost 5 bases, the J end lost 5 bases, and 15 bases lay between the germline ends. This CDR3 has 14 amino acids. Random hexamers were used to reverse transcribe the RNA input (roughly 0.5 to 1 ug). TCR beta CDR3 was amplified by immunoSEQ covering 54 Vbeta and 13 Jbeta. TCRdb recomputed calls from the immunoSEQ multiplex PCR reads with MiXCR, one row per CDR3 protein. There are 160,000 or so distinct CDR3 sequences in the sample; roughly 94% occur only once, and over 0.09% lies in the top ten. Bulk CD8+ and CD4+ cells came from magnetic negative isolation; CD8+ TEMRA by FACS.

The clonotype originates from a human donor with multiple sclerosis. V gene TRBV12-3 or TRBV12-4 combines with J gene TRBJ1-1; D perhaps matches TRBD1 (6 bases). Sequenced: CD4+ T cells from PBMCs. CDR3 in amino acids: CASSPRGGKTEAFF. The CDR3 DNA is TGTGCCAGCAGTCCCAGGGGAGGAAAAACTGAAGCTTTCTTT.